This is a list of T cell receptor beta chains from one sample in a study of blood T cells in healthy people across ages. TCRdb itself ran the 5' RACE reads through MiXCR, one entry per CDR3 protein. In the table there are some 700,000 distinct CDR3 sequences, more than 40% of which are singletons. Sequencing was performed on blood. The receptors shown here come from an older woman in good health. The CDR3 runs from the conserved cysteine through the conserved F or W. D genes are given only for firm matches. Not every row has a clone size; where given, it reads once, few, many or a size class.

abundance: .
v_gene: TRBV21-1
d_gene: .
j_gene: TRBJ1-1
CDR3nt: TGTGCCAGCAGCAAAGCGAAGCGGGATAAGAACACTGAAGCTTTCTTT
CDR3aa: CASSKAKRDKNTEAFF

abundance: .
v_gene: TRBV6-2/TRBV6-3
d_gene: TRBD1
j_gene: TRBJ2-1
CDR3nt: TGTGCCAGCAGCAGAAGCGGGACAGGGAGGACCTACAATGAGCAGATCTTC
CDR3aa: CASSRSGTGRTYNEQIF

abundance: .
v_gene: TRBV20-1
d_gene: TRBD2
j_gene: TRBJ2-1
CDR3nt: TGCAGCGCTAAGGCTAGCGGGAGTTTGAATGAGCAGTTCTTC
CDR3aa: CSAKASGSLNEQFF

abundance: few
v_gene: TRBV14
d_gene: .
j_gene: TRBJ1-2
CDR3nt: TGTGCCAGCAGCCAAGATGAGGGGAACTACGGCTACACCTTC
CDR3aa: CASSQDEGNYGYTF

abundance: .
v_gene: TRBV30
d_gene: .
j_gene: TRBJ1-2
CDR3nt: TGTGCCTGGAGTCCGGGGGCGCAGGATGGCTACACCTTC
CDR3aa: CAWSPGAQDGYTF

abundance: few
v_gene: TRBV5-1
d_gene: TRBD1
j_gene: TRBJ2-7
CDR3nt: TGCGCCAGCAGCACGACAGGGTTTTACGAGCAGTACTTC
CDR3aa: CASSTTGFYEQYF

abundance: .
v_gene: TRBV7-2
d_gene: TRBD2
j_gene: TRBJ2-7
CDR3nt: TGTGCCCGCAGCTTAGTCGGCGGGGGGGCCTCCGAGCAGTACTTC
CDR3aa: CARSLVGGGASEQYF

abundance: many
v_gene: TRBV10-3
d_gene: .
j_gene: TRBJ2-1
CDR3nt: TGTGCCGTTGGAAGTCAGAGCTCCTACAATGAGCAGTTCTTC
CDR3aa: CAVGSQSSYNEQFF

abundance: .
v_gene: TRBV20-1
d_gene: .
j_gene: TRBJ1-1
CDR3nt: TGCAGTGCTAGAGATTCGGTCAAAGCTTTCTTT
CDR3aa: CSARDSVKAFF

abundance: once
v_gene: TRBV6-2/TRBV6-3
d_gene: TRBD2
j_gene: TRBJ2-7
CDR3nt: TGTGCCAGCAGTTATCTAGCGGGAGGGGATTCAACCTACGAGCAGTACTTC
CDR3aa: CASSYLAGGDSTYEQYF

abundance: .
v_gene: TRBV10-3
d_gene: .
j_gene: TRBJ2-7
CDR3nt: TGTGCCATCACTGGGGGCAGGGAAGCCTACGGGCAGTACTTC
CDR3aa: CAITGGREAYGQYF

abundance: .
v_gene: TRBV12-5
d_gene: .
j_gene: TRBJ2-3
CDR3nt: TGTGCTAGTGAGGGTCGACGGACTAGCACAGATACGCAGTATTTT
CDR3aa: CASEGRRTSTDTQYF

abundance: few
v_gene: TRBV6-2/TRBV6-3
d_gene: TRBD2
j_gene: TRBJ2-5
CDR3nt: TGTGCCAGCAGTTACTTACCAGCGGGAGTGGGTCAAGAGACCCAGTACTTC
CDR3aa: CASSYLPAGVGQETQYF

abundance: .
v_gene: TRBV3-1
d_gene: .
j_gene: TRBJ2-5
CDR3nt: TGTGCCAGCAGCCACGGAACTAGTGGAGAGACCCAGTACTTC
CDR3aa: CASSHGTSGETQYF

abundance: few
v_gene: TRBV20-1
d_gene: TRBD1
j_gene: TRBJ1-2
CDR3nt: TGCAGTGCTAGGGACAGGGCCGCCTATGGCTACACCTTC
CDR3aa: CSARDRAAYGYTF

abundance: .
v_gene: TRBV11-3
d_gene: .
j_gene: TRBJ2-2
CDR3nt: TGTGCCAGCAGCTTAGATTTCTATGGCGAGAACACCGGGGAGCTGTTTTTT
CDR3aa: CASSLDFYGENTGELFF

abundance: .
v_gene: TRBV12-3/TRBV12-4
d_gene: .
j_gene: TRBJ2-5
CDR3nt: TGTGCCAGCAGTTTAGTGCCAGGGAGGGAGACCCAGTACTTC
CDR3aa: CASSLVPGRETQYF

abundance: few
v_gene: TRBV12-5
d_gene: .
j_gene: TRBJ1-1
CDR3nt: TGTGCTAGTGGTTTTTTCGGGGGTGATGTGACTCGAGCTTTCTTT
CDR3aa: CASGFFGGDVTRAFF

abundance: .
v_gene: TRBV5-1
d_gene: TRBD2
j_gene: TRBJ2-7
CDR3nt: TGCGCCAGCAGCACGGGACTAGCGGGGGGAAGCTCCTACGAGCAGTACTTC
CDR3aa: CASSTGLAGGSSYEQYF